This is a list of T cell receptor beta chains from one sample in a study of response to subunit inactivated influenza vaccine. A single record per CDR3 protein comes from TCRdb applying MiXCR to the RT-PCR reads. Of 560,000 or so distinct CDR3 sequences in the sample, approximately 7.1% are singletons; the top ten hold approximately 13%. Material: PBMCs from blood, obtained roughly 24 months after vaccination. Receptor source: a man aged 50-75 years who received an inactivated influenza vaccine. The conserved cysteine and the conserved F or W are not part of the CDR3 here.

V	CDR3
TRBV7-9	ASSSPPWSYEQY
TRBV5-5	ASSSTDLGLLQH
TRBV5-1	ASSLTSRDTGELF
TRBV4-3	ASSQDLARNTEAF
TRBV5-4	ASSFQGSNHEQY
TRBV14	ASSQRALAGNTIY
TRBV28	ASSLQEALSTDTQY
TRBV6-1	ASRRPGADEQF
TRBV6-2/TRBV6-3	ASSPIRGRFYEQY
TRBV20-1	SAREGQTYNSPLH
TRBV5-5	ASSLEQGPRAQY
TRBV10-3	AITGQGTDTQY
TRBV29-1	SVRPTGANQPQH
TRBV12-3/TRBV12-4	ASSLAPGQGGETQY
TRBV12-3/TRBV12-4	ASSDDRGINSPLH
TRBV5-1	ASSPTQGTRTDTQY
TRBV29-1	SVEDRAMNTEAF
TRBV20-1	SADRACEQY
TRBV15	ATSRDAYGANVLT
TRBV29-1	SVEERLTDTQY
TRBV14	ASSQDWRSEQF
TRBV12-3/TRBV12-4	ASSPTGDLYEQY
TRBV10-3	AISESGDEQY
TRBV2	ASSITENTEAF
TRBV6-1	ASSDRGQTDTQY